This T cell receptor beta chain was identified in a study of blood T cell repertoires in COVID-19 (dated by TCRdb to the early 2020s). Some background on the complete study: Collaborator samples came from the United States, Italy and Spain and covered acute and convalescent phases of COVID-19. The material from the prospective study consisted of cDNA or gDNA derived from T cells, B-cell-depleted T cells, or PBMCs. The dataset comprised deeply sampled blood TCRbeta repertoires from subjects exposed to, actively infected with, or recovered from COVID-19. The repertoires were made available in a free public database intended to serve as a resource for research on the immune response to SARS-CoV-2. The samples were drawn from two sources: the first 160 participants of the ongoing ImmuneRACE study, and fewer than 1,500 subjects contributed by 6 global collaborators. The sample metadata nearly always contained a de-identified subject ID, COVID-19 status, age in years and sex. Where available, HLA class I and class II types were taken from metadata supplied by the sample provider and were not determined by assay-based typing.

According to the germline V gene (reference sequence), CDR1 reads LNHDA and CDR2 reads SQIVND. The CDR3 goes from the cysteine to the phenylalanine over 16 residues. Only the CDR3 portion is preserved as DNA: 48 bases, with reading frame beginning at the first base. V sheds 5 bases and J sheds 0 bases, leaving 13 bases between their ends. Participants in the prospective study were enrolled through a virtual design, were aged 18 to 89 years, and lived in about two dozen United States geographic areas. Cohort assignment in the prospective study relied on participant-reported clinical history from a screening survey and a study questionnaire. ImmuneRACE Cohort 3 recovered participants were defined by two consecutive negative NP/OP PCR tests, healthcare professional clearance, or symptom resolution. Each participant in the prospective study had whole blood, serum and a nasopharyngeal or oropharyngeal swab collected by mobile phlebotomists. Participants in the prospective study had the option to provide additional blood draws and questionnaires over a 2-month period. Before DNA extraction, blood samples from the prospective study were shipped at room temperature or frozen.

The immunoSEQ Assay, a bias-controlled multiplex PCR, was used to amplify TCRbeta CDR3 regions from genomic DNA. On the study's bioinformatics: Within the assay, amplification of reference gene primers was used to estimate how many nucleated cells each sample contained. To quantify the absolute abundance of each unique TCRbeta CDR3 rearrangement, sequence reads were collapsed and filtered. Productive Simpson clonality was computed per sample as the square root of Simpson's diversity index over productive rearrangements. The immuneACCESS repertoire file appears here via TCRdb, limited to in-frame rearrangements. These files lack a portion of the clones; in checked studies, under half of the deficit traces to unresolved V genes, and the cause of the others is not known. V, J and clone size reflect that table, while D and trimming were determined from the DNA. A total of some 350,000 clones appear in this sample, approximately 87% of them only once. Approximately 5% of the sample rests with the top ten.

Here is what the overall study found, with its caveats: Clinical and demographic metadata were provided uncurated, with the amount varying by source and participant.

In the case of this clone: The antigen it binds to is not known. No base qualities exist here, and no much larger clone lies one base off it.

Sequencing was carried out using PBMCs or T cells enriched from blood (not recorded which). The sequence joins TRBV19 to TRBJ1-4; the D segment cannot be called with confidence. This TCR was sampled from a woman in her 30s who had recovered from COVID-19. The CDR3 has the sequence CASSHRRSSTNEKLFF. The DNA is TGTGCCAGTAGTCACAGACGATCTTCAACTAATGAAAAACTGTTTTTT.